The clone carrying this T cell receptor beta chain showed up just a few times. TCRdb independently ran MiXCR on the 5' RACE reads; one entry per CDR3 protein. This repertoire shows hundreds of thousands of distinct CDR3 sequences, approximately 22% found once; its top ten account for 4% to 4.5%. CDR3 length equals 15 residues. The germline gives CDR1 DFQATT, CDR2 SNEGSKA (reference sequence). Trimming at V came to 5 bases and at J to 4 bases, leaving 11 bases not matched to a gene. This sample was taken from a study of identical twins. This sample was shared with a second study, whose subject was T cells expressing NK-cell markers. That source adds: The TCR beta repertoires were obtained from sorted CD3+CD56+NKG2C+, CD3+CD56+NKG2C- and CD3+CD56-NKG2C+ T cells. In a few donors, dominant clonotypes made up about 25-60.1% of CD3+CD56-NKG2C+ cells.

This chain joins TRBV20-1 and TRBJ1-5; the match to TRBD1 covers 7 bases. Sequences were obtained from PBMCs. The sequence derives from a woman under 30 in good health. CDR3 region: CSARTGPTTNQPQHF. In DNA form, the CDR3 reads TGCAGTGCTCGGACAGGCCCAACGACTAATCAGCCCCAGCATTTT.